A single T cell receptor (beta chain) is shown here with its context. Its antigen is currently unknown. This specimen belongs to a study of T cell responses to AZD1222 COVID-19 vaccine. Germline loops: CDR1 LNHDA, CDR2 SQIVND (reference sequence). The CDR3 contains 14 residues. J was trimmed by 10 bases and V by 6 bases; bases with no gene match: 13. Overall study findings and caveats: Repertoires were obtained solely post-peak T cell response. Spike regions recognized by vaccine-associated CD4 TCRs spanned the protein, led by 160-218 and 743-854.

Measured with immunoSEQ multiplex PCR; TCRdb has only the in-frame clones, and not every one. The profile shows tens of thousands of clones, under 95% of them singletons. This chain uses TRBV19 with TRBJ2-5, with TRBD1 identical over 8 bases. The material sequenced was peripheral blood, taken 28 days after the second AZD1222 dose. The clonotype was recovered from an adult who received the AZD1222 COVID-19 vaccine. Here the CDR3 DNA reads TGTGCCAGTAGGGTCCGGGGAACAGGGGGTGTCCAGTACTTC. Amino acids: CASRVRGTGGVQYF.